This T cell receptor beta chain comes out of a study of cytomegalovirus exposure and HLA in healthy donors. Trimming stripped 6 bases from V and 1 base from J, with 9 bases between. Germline V gene data show CDR1 as MGHDK and CDR2 as SYGVNS. The CDR3 consists of 14 residues. This clone was seen more than once but under ten times. PCR involved 60 Vbeta and 13 Jbeta primers. Assay: immunoSEQ multiplex PCR; the TCRdb copy retains only in-frame clones and omits some. The data contain around 150,000 clones, more than 60% of them singletons. The chain combines TRBV25-1 with TRBJ2-2, with D maybe TRBD2 (6 bases). What was sequenced was PBMCs. This TCR derives from a male donor in good health and CMV-seronegative. The CDR3, as DNA: TGTGCCAGCAGAGAGACTAGGAACACCGGGGAGCTGTTTTTT. Encoded protein: CASRETRNTGELFF.